The clone carrying this T cell receptor (beta chain) came up a few times. Authors' processing steps: Counts of nucleated cells, estimated from reference gene primer amplification, were obtained. Repertoires were generated with immunoSEQ multiplex PCR, while TCRdb's copy carries only in-frame clones and drops some. Clone size and the V and J calls come from that table; the DNA yielded D and trimming. The sample yields approximately 230,000 clones, approximately 88% seen once. The CDR3 has 17 residues. Germline values: CDR1 MGHRA, CDR2 YSYEKL. With V trimmed by 0 bases and J by 15 bases, 19 bases remained unmatched. Followed longitudinally, the Seattle patients had been enrolled during active infection. The entry originates in a study of blood T cell repertoires in COVID-19. Study-level background: The United States, Italy and Spain were the sources of the acute and convalescent COVID-19 samples. PBMCs, B-cell-depleted T cells, or T cells were the source of the cDNA or gDNA that made up the material.

What was sequenced was peripheral blood. This receptor was identified in a woman between 25 and 40 years old with COVID-19, enrolled during active disease. J is TRBJ2-1 and V is TRBV4-1; 8 bases map to TRBD2. In DNA form, the CDR3 reads TGCGCCAGCAGCCAAGATCATGCGGGACTAGAATCTGGTCTAGGGTTCTTC. Its translation is CASSQDHAGLESGLGFF.